This TCR beta chain came from a study of cytomegalovirus exposure and HLA in healthy donors. Study summary: Of the donors genotyped, approximately 400 in all, 81% fell in the Caucasian-associated ancestry cluster.

It was with 60 Vbeta and 13 Jbeta primers that the PCR ran. Only in-frame clones appear in the TCRdb table, and some are missing; sequencing was by immunoSEQ multiplex PCR. Seen here are around 130,000 clones, more than 70% observed once, and the top ten hold about 7%. Germline trimming cut 6 bases from V and 0 bases from J; bases unmatched to any gene: 8. The length of the CDR3 is 17 residues. Germline CDR1 reads SEHNR; CDR2 reads FQNEAQ (reference sequence). The sequencing input was PBMCs. The TCR originated in a woman aged 25 to 45 in good health and CMV-seropositive. The chain is built from TRBV7-9 and TRBJ2-3; 11 bases map to TRBD2. This CDR3 is CASRPGLAGSSTDTQYF. The CDR3 DNA sequence: TGTGCCAGCAGACCAGGACTAGCGGGTTCTAGCACAGATACGCAGTATTTT.